This T cell receptor beta chain came from a study of blood T cell repertoires in COVID-19. Looking at the study overall: In each case, the material was cDNA or gDNA derived from T cells, B-cell-depleted T cells, or PBMCs.

This clone was detected a few times. In the original analysis: Cell counts per sample came from amplifying reference gene primers. Sequenced by immunoSEQ multiplex PCR; TCRdb stores in-frame clones only, minus some. V and J calls and clone size are as listed in that table; D and trimming were resolved from the DNA. There are around 200,000 clones in the sample; around 75% occur only once, and 5.5% to 7% lies in the top ten. This CDR3 is 9 amino acids long. The origin of this receptor is a woman in her forties with COVID-19, enrolled during active disease. V usage is TRBV12-2 and J usage is TRBJ2-1; TRBD1, the table's D call, lacks a check against the DNA. TRBV12-2 is a pseudogene locus. The specimen was peripheral blood. Written as DNA, the CDR3 is TGTGCAAGTCGTCACAGTCCGGTCTTC. Protein: CASRHSPVF.